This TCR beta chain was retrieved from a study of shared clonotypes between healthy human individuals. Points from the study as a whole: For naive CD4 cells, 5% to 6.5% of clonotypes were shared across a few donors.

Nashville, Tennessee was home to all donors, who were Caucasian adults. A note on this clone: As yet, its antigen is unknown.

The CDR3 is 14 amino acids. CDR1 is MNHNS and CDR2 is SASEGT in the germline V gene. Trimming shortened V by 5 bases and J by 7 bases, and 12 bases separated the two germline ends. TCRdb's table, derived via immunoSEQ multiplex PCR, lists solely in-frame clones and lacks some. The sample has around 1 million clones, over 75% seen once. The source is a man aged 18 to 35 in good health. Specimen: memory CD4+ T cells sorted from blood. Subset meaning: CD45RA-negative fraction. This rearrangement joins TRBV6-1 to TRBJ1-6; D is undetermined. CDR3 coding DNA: TGTGCCAGCAGTTCAGCCAGGACGAATTCACCCCTCCACTTT. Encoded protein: CASSSARTNSPLHF.